This entry describes one T cell receptor beta chain. This receptor's antigen is unknown. Base quality data are lacking; no much larger clone is found one base away. This record comes from a study of response to subunit inactivated influenza vaccine (dated by TCRdb to 2016 to 2018). For the wider study: Deep quantitative T cell receptor repertoire profiling was used in the study to track responses to a trivalent subunit inactivated influenza vaccine. The paper's findings and limits, for the study overall: The authors suggested that each seasonal influenza vaccination may recruit only a limited number of new T cells.

The library relied on RT-PCR. TCRdb shows the sequencer as Illumina HiSeq 2500. TCRdb reran the public reads through fastp at Q25 and MiXCR, keeping productive beta chains. Each entry merges the rows of one CDR3 protein and shows their most common DNA and genes. The sample table records hundreds of thousands of distinct CDR3 sequences; 15% to 19% of these occur just once. Together, the top ten hold 11% of the sample. Measured from the cysteine to the phenylalanine, the CDR3 is 14 residues long. Only the CDR3 part of the read is kept: 42 bases, read in frame from the first base. Based on the germline V gene, the CDR1 and CDR2 sequences are SGHRS and YFSETQ. Clipping removes 2 bases from V and 7 bases from J, with 1 as the unmatched junction base count.

This receptor was taken from a man aged 50 to 60 who received an inactivated influenza vaccine. Donor details come from another sample of the same person, matched by shared clones. Here the sequenced sample was PBMCs from blood, taken approximately 13 days after vaccination. The rearranged segments are TRBV5-1 and TRBJ1-4; TRBD1 fits 11 bases in the junction. The sequenced DNA: TGCGCCAGCAGCTTCGGGACAGGGGGTGAAAAACTGTTTTTT. This yields the protein CASSFGTGGEKLFF.